The 23 T cell receptor beta chains presented below share a single source sample, sequenced in a study of T cell changes during pregnancy in multiple sclerosis. This table comes from immunoSEQ multiplex PCR, and its TCRdb copy is limited to in-frame clones, with some not included. The sample consists of around 110,000 clones, under 95% of them appearing once. The sequencing here drew on peripheral blood, taken in the third trimester of pregnancy. All receptors derive from a female donor in good health, enrolled as a control in a pregnancy study.

This chain connects TRBV19 to TRBJ1-1; 9 bases fit TRBD1. Germline CDR1 is LNHDA and CDR2 is SQIVND (reference sequence). The CDR3 consists of 13 residues. V gave up 3 bases and J gave up 10 bases; unmatched junction bases: 6. CDR3: CASSIRDRVVAFF. The CDR3 DNA reads TGTGCCAGTAGTATCCGGGACAGGGTCGTAGCTTTCTTT.

CDR3 sequence reads: CASSLEQGFSGANVLTF. Written as DNA, the CDR3 is TGCGCCAGCAGCTTGGAACAGGGATTCTCTGGGGCCAACGTCCTGACTTTC. J is TRBJ2-6 and V is TRBV5-1; the D gene is possibly TRBD1 (6 bases). Between the trimmed V and J ends, which lost 0 bases and 0 bases, there was a span of 10 bases. This CDR3 comprises 17 residues. Germline CDR1 SGHRS, CDR2 YFSETQ. The variable domain in full, with the rest retrieved from reference TRBV5-1 and TRBJ2-6, is KAGVTQTPRYLIKTRGQQVTLSCSPISGHRSVSWYQQTPGQGLQFLFEYFSETQRNKGNFPGRFSGRQFSNSRSEMNVSTLELGDSALYLCASSLEQGFSGANVLTFGAGSRLTVL.

The CDR3: CASSFPGGFNGELFF. The CDR3 DNA reads as TGTGCCAGCAGCTTCCCAGGGGGCTTTAACGGGGAGCTGTTTTTT. The gene calls are TRBV7-9 and TRBJ2-2; 8 bases are shared with TRBD1. Per germline, CDR1 SEHNR and CDR2 FQNEAQ (reference sequence). Trimming cost V 3 bases and J 7 bases; bases outside gene matches: 7. The CDR3 sequence is 15 residues long.

This chain uses TRBV4-3 with TRBJ1-1, with unresolved D. This CDR3 has 13 amino acids. Germline CDR1 LGHNA, CDR2 YSLEER. The V gene lost 0 bases and the J gene lost 6 bases, with 8 bases spanning the gap. The CDR3 nucleotides read TGCGCCAGCAGCCAAGATAGGAGTGCTGAAGCTTTCTTT. The encoded protein is CASSQDRSAEAFF.

The chain employs TRBV13 and TRBJ2-4; perhaps TRBD1 as D (5 bases). The V and J ends lost 4 bases and 3 bases respectively, with 13 bases between them. Germline-derived CDR1 and CDR2 are PRHDT and FYEKMQ (reference sequence). The CDR3 length is 15 residues. The CDR3 coding sequence is TGTGCCAGCAGCTCCAGGACATTAGGCAAAAACATTCAGTACTTC. Amino acid sequence: CASSSRTLGKNIQYF. Together with reference TRBV13 and TRBJ2-4, the CDR3 gives the full variable domain: AAGVIQSPRHLIKEKRETATLKCYPIPRHDTVYWYQQGPGQDPQFLISFYEKMQSDKGSIPDRFSAQQFSDYHSELNMSSLELGDSALYFCASSSRTLGKNIQYFGAGTRLSVL.

The sample holds one count of this clone. The gene calls are TRBV19 and TRBJ2-7, with 10 positions matching TRBD1. This CDR3 is built from 18 residues. Trimming cost V 2 bases and J 6 bases; bases outside gene matches: 16. Germline CDR1 LNHDA, CDR2 SQIVND (reference sequence). The CDR3 sequence: CASSIHWAGTGVRGEQYF. CDR3 nucleotide sequence: TGTGCCAGTAGTATACATTGGGCCGGGACAGGGGTGCGTGGCGAGCAGTACTTC.

The genes are TRBV7-3 and TRBJ1-1; D is unclear. V lost 1 base to trimming and J lost 8 bases, with 11 bases between them. Germline lookup yields CDR1 SGHTA and CDR2 FQGTGA. There are 13 residues in the CDR3. CDR3 coding DNA: TGTGCCAGCAGCTTAAGTGTTGAGACAGAAGCTTTCTTT. Translated: CASSLSVETEAFF.

J is TRBJ2-3 and V is TRBV19; tentative D call: TRBD2 (6 bases). Germline values: CDR1 LNHDA, CDR2 SQIVND (reference sequence). This CDR3 spans 17 amino acids. V lost 1 base and J lost 2, with 16 bases in between. The CDR3 is CASSIGPSSVATDTQYF. CDR3 coding DNA: TGTGCCAGTAGTATAGGCCCATCTAGCGTAGCCACAGATACGCAGTATTTT.

The J gene is TRBJ2-7, the V gene TRBV5-1, with TRBD1 as a possible D gene (6 bases). The CDR3 covers 16 residues. Trimming pared 0 bases from V and 7 bases from J, leaving 20 bases between. CDR1 is SGHRS, CDR2 YFSETQ, per germline. The CDR3 coding sequence is TGCGCCAGCAGCTTGGGACCTATGACAGGATCGGGAGAGCAGTACTTC. Translated: CASSLGPMTGSGEQYF.

This rearrangement joins TRBV30 to TRBJ2-1; 8 nucleotides match TRBD1. V was pared by 3 bases and J by 4 bases, with 5 bases of the junction left unmatched. Looked up from germline, CDR1 is GTSNPN and CDR2 is SVGIG (reference sequence). CDR3 length equals 14 residues. CDR3 protein: CAWSLGQGYNEQFF. Written as DNA, the CDR3 is TGTGCCTGGAGCCTCGGACAGGGTTACAATGAGCAGTTCTTC.

This chain connects TRBV9 to TRBJ2-1, with a tentative D call TRBD2 (7 bases). V lost 0 bases and J 6 bases, leaving 16 bases between the germline ends. From germline, CDR1 is SGDLS and CDR2 YYNGEE. There are 16 residues in the CDR3. CDR3 in DNA: TGTGCCAGCAGCGTAGGGGGGGGCGCACAGATCAATGAGCAGTTCTTC. Protein product: CASSVGGGAQINEQFF.

This chain links TRBV6-6 with TRBJ1-1; 7 bases align to TRBD1. CDR1 and CDR2 (germline): MNHNY, SVGAGI (reference sequence). This CDR3 has 14 amino acids. J gave up 5 bases and V 6 bases, and 9 bases lay outside the gene matches. As DNA, the CDR3 is TGTGCCAGCAGCTACGAAGCCAGGGGGACTGAAGCTTTCTTT. It specifies CASSYEARGTEAFF.

This sequence joins TRBV5-4 and TRBJ2-7; 9 bases line up with TRBD1. This CDR3 is 18 amino acids long. Germline V CDR1 and CDR2: SGHNT, YYREEE (reference sequence). V shed 0 bases, J shed 4 bases, and the junction held 14 bases outside the gene matches. The CDR3 sequence is CASSLGPGQGYSGYEQYF. CDR3 DNA: TGTGCCAGCAGCTTGGGTCCTGGACAGGGGTATTCAGGGTACGAGCAGTACTTC. Complete variable domain (other parts from reference TRBV5-4 and TRBJ2-7): ETGVTQSPTHLIKTRGQQVTLRCSSQSGHNTVSWYQQALGQGPQFIFQYYREEENGRGNFPPRFSGLQFPNYSSELNVNALELDDSALYLCASSLGPGQGYSGYEQYFGPGTRLTVT.

The chain uses TRBV4-2 and TRBJ2-7; D is possibly TRBD1 (6 bases). The CDR3 length is 18 residues. Germline V gene sequence: CDR1 LGHNA, CDR2 YNFKEQ. The V gene lost 0 bases and the J gene lost 1 base, with 19 bases spanning the gap. CDR3 DNA: TGTGCCAGCAGCCAAGAAGATAGGGACGGGACAAGATCCTACGAGCAGTACTTC. It encodes CASSQEDRDGTRSYEQYF.

This chain uses TRBV2 with TRBJ2-6; maybe TRBD2 (5 bases). The CDR3 loop spans 15 amino acids. Germline V gene lookup returns CDR1 SNHLY and CDR2 FYNNEI. Trimming stripped 3 bases from V and 1 base from J, with 7 bases between. In DNA form, the CDR3 reads TGTGCCAGCAGTGAGTCGGGGTCTGGGGCCAACGTCCTGACTTTC. This translates into CASSESGSGANVLTF.

Only one count was recorded for this clone. This chain links TRBV5-6 with TRBJ2-5; 8 nucleotides match TRBD2. Germline trimming cut 4 bases from V and 2 bases from J; bases unmatched to any gene: 13. Germline CDR1 is SGHDT and CDR2 is YYEEEE. The CDR3 extends over 17 amino acids. The CDR3 sequence is CASSPGGSGAIQETQYF. The CDR3 bases are TGTGCCAGCAGCCCGGGGGGGAGCGGGGCGATTCAAGAGACCCAGTACTTC.

The CDR3 protein is CASSLIGAGIDYGYTF. CDR3 nucleotides: TGTGCCAGCAGCTTAATTGGGGCAGGGATCGACTATGGCTACACCTTC. The chain combines TRBV7-2 with TRBJ1-2; D is possibly TRBD1 (5 bases). The CDR3 spans 16 residues. Germline-derived CDR1 and CDR2 are SGHTA and FQGNSA. Trimming cost V 2 bases and J 3 bases, with 16 bases left between them.

The genes are TRBV4-3 and TRBJ2-7, with 11 bases lining up with TRBD1. After removal of 0 bases from V and 3 bases from J, the junction contained 4 bases not matched to a gene. The CDR3 is made up of 16 amino acids. Germline V CDR1 and CDR2: LGHNA, YSLEER. This chain's CDR3 is CASSQETGTGGYEQYF. In nucleotides, the CDR3 is TGCGCCAGCAGCCAAGAAACCGGGACAGGGGGCTACGAGCAGTACTTC.

The gene calls are TRBV7-8 and TRBJ1-1; TRBD1 matches at 8 bases. Germline CDR1 is SGHVS and CDR2 is FQNEAQ. The V segment lost 0 bases and the J segment 5 bases; nucleotides outside the gene matches: 8. The CDR3 has 16 residues. The CDR3 spells CASSLALLTGDTEAFF. The CDR3 nucleotides read TGTGCCAGCAGCTTAGCCCTCCTGACAGGGGATACTGAAGCTTTCTTT.

The CDR3 DNA is TGTGCCAGCAGCTTATTCCGACGGACACAGGGTAACAATGAGCAGTTCTTC. This sequence encodes CASSLFRRTQGNNEQFF. This sequence joins TRBV7-3 and TRBJ2-1; D is perhaps TRBD1 (6 bases). CDR3 length: 17 amino acids. Germline lookup yields CDR1 SGHTA and CDR2 FQGTGA. Trimming removed 2 bases at V and 5 bases at J, with 19 bases between. The variable domain in full, completed from reference TRBV7-3 and TRBJ2-1, reads GAGVSQTPSNKVTEKGKYVELRCDPISGHTALYWYRQSLGQGPEFLIYFQGTGAADDSGLPNDRFFAVRPEGSVSTLKIQRTERGDSAVYLCASSLFRRTQGNNEQFFGPGTRLTVL.

This clone is classed as medium-sized. The chain combines TRBV15 with TRBJ1-6; D perhaps matches TRBD1 (6 bases). CDR1 is LNHNV and CDR2 is YYDKDF in the germline V gene (reference sequence). V lost 0 bases and J lost 5, with 8 bases in between. CDR3 length: 15 residues. The CDR3 sequence is CATSRDAGDNSPLHF. As DNA, the CDR3 is TGTGCCACCAGCAGAGATGCAGGGGATAATTCACCCCTCCACTTT.

This rearrangement joins TRBV9 to TRBJ1-2, with D perhaps TRBD1 (6 bases). The CDR3 has 13 residues. CDR1 is SGDLS and CDR2 is YYNGEE in the germline V gene. Trimming stripped 4 bases from V and 5 bases from J, with 12 bases between. CDR3 region: CASSFGQFYGYTF. For the CDR3, the DNA is TGTGCCAGCAGCTTTGGACAGTTTTATGGCTACACCTTC.

This chain joins TRBV4-1 and TRBJ2-5, with 10 bases lining up with TRBD2. Germline CDR1 MGHRA, CDR2 YSYEKL. This CDR3 has 14 residues. V lost 7 bases, J lost 4 bases, and 6 bases stayed unmatched. DNA of the CDR3: TGCGCCAGCATGCAGCGGGGGGGCCGAGAGACCCAGTACTTC. It translates to CASMQRGGRETQYF.